This T cell receptor beta chain stems from a study of yellow fever vaccine responses in identical twins. The study, taken as a whole, reports: Convergence reportedly seemed to mark part of the twins' vaccine T cell response, with personalization marking the rest.

With regard to this clonotype: Antigen unknown.

The CDR3 has 12 residues. Germline-derived CDR1 and CDR2 are DFQATT and SNEGSKA (reference sequence). The V and J ends lost 3 bases and 4 bases, in that order; junction bases with no gene match: 1. TCRdb fed the RT-PCR reads into MiXCR, producing one record per CDR3 protein. This table has 2,500 or so distinct CDR3 sequences, approximately 84% appearing once. The source of this sequence is a female donor who received the yellow fever vaccine. This chain links TRBV20-1 with TRBJ1-1; 8 bases line up with TRBD1. Specimen: T cells from blood (PBMCs), unsorted or a sorted subset (not recorded which), collected before or after yellow fever vaccination (not recorded which). The CDR3 nucleotides read TGCAGTGCTAGGGACAGGGTCACTGAAGCTTTCTTT. This sequence encodes CSARDRVTEAFF.